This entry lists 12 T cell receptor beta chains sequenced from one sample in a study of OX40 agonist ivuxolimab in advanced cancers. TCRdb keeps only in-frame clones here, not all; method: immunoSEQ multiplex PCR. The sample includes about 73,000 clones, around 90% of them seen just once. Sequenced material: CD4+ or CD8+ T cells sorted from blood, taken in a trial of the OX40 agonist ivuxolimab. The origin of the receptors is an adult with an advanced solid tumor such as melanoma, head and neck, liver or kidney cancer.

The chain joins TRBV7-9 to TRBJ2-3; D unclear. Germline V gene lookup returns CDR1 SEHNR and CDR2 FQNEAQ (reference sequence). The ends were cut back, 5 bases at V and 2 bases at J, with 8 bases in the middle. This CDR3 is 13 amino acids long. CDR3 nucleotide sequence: TGTGCCAGCAGCCCCAGGCTCACAGATACGCAGTATTTT. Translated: CASSPRLTDTQYF.

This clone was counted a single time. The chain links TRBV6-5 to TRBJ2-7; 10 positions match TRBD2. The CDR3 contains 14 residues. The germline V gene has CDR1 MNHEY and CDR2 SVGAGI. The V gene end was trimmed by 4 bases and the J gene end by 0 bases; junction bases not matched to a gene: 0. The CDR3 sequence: CASSSSGSSYEQYF. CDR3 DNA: TGTGCCAGCAGTTCTAGCGGGAGCTCCTACGAGCAGTACTTC.

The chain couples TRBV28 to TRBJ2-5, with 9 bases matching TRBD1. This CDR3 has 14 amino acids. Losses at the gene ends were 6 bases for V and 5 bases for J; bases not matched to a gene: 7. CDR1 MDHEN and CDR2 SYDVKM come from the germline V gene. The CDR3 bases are TGTGCCAGCAGCAACCCCGGGACAGGGGAGACCCAGTACTTC. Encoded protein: CASSNPGTGETQYF.

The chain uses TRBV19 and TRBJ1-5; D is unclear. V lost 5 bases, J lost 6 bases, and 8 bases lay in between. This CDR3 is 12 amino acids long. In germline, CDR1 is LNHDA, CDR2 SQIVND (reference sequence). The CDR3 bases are TGTGCCAGTAGTTTCACCTTTCAGCCCCAGCATTTT. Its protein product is CASSFTFQPQHF.

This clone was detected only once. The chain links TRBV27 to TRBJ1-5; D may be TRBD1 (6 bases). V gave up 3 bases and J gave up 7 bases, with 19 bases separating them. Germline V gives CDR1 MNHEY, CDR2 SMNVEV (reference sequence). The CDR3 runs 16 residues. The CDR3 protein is CASSLSRRVQGQPQHF. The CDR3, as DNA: TGTGCCAGCAGTTTGTCTCGCAGGGTTCAGGGGCAGCCCCAGCATTTT.

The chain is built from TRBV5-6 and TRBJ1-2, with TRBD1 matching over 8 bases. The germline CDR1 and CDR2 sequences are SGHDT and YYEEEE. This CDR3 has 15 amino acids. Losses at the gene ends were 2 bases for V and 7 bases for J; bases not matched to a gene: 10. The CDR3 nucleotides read TGTGCCAGCAGCTTCGGAAGTCTGCAGGGGGCTGGCTACACCTTC. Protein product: CASSFGSLQGAGYTF.

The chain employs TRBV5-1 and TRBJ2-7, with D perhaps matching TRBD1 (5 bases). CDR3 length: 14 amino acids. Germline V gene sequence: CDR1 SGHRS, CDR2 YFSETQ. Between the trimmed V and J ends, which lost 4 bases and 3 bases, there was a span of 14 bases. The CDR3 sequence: CASSIWGEGYEQYF. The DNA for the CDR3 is TGCGCCAGCAGCATATGGGGCGAAGGCTACGAGCAGTACTTC.

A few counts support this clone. CDR3 residues: CASSQGAGEGEKLFF. The CDR3 region has the DNA TGCGCCAGCAGCCAAGGGGCAGGAGAAGGTGAAAAACTGTTTTTT. V and J are TRBV4-1 and TRBJ1-4; D not certain. The CDR3 runs to 15 residues. Trimming removed 1 base at V and 7 bases at J, with 13 bases between. Germline CDR1 and CDR2: MGHRA and YSYEKL.

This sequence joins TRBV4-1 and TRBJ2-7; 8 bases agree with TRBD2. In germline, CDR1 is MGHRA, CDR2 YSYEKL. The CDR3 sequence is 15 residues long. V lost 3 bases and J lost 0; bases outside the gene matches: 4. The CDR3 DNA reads TGCGCCAGCAGCCAGAGGGCGGGGGGCTCCTACGAGCAGTACTTC. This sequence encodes CASSQRAGGSYEQYF.

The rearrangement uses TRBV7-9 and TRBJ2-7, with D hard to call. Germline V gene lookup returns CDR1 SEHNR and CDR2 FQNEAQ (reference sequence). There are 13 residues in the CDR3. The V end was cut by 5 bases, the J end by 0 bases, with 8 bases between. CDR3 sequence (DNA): TGTGCCAGCAGCCGCCCCAGCTCCTACGAGCAGTACTTC. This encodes CASSRPSSYEQYF.

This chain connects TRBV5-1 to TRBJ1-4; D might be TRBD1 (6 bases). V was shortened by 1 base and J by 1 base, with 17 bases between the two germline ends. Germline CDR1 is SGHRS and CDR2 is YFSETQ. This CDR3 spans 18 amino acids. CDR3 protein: CASSLRAGDLGTNEKLFF. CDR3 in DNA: TGCGCCAGCAGCTTGAGGGCAGGGGATCTCGGAACTAATGAAAAACTGTTTTTT.

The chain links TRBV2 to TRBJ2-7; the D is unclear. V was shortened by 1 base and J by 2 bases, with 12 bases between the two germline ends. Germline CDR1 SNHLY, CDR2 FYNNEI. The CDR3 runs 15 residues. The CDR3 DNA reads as TGTGCCAGCAGTGAAGGCAACCTCCTCCCCTACGAGCAGTACTTC. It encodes CASSEGNLLPYEQYF.